This T cell receptor beta chain was obtained from a study of shared clonotypes between healthy human individuals. Background on the study: CD8 memory received one plate per donor, CD8 naive two, CD4 memory three and CD4 naive three. General study points: Larger estimated richness was generally seen in naive subsets than in memory subsets.

CDR3 length: 14 residues. Germline CDR1 reads LNHDA; CDR2 reads SQIVND (reference sequence). Between the trimmed V and J ends, which lost 3 bases and 1 base, there was a span of 7 bases. Remarks on this clone: Its cognate antigen is unknown.

Genomic DNA of each subset was evenly split across several immunoSEQ plates. Using about 190 ng DNA, around 30,000 T cell genomes, the sorted-subset replicate PCRs were run. Some clones are missing from TCRdb's copy, which holds only in-frame ones; the method was immunoSEQ multiplex PCR. Of 150,000 to 200,000 clones listed, about 68% are singletons. The specimen sequenced was memory CD4+ T cells sorted from blood. As to subset: CD45RA-negative fraction. This chain connects TRBV19 to TRBJ2-4; D assignment may be TRBD1 or TRBD2 (5 bases each). The sequence was obtained from a man aged 25 to 40 in good health. Here the CDR3 DNA reads TGTGCCAGTAGTATCGGGACCGCCAAAAACATTCAGTACTTC. Amino acid sequence: CASSIGTAKNIQYF.